This T cell receptor (beta chain) came from a study of metastatic and nonmetastatic thyroid tumors. In this sample, this clone turned up many times. All patients reached thyroid surgery having received no treatment beforehand. TCRdb called clones again from the PCR reads with MiXCR. The table has about 70,000 clones, around 19% seen once. The CDR3 covers 15 residues. The germline V gene has CDR1 SGHKS and CDR2 YYEKEE (reference sequence). V lost 0 bases and J 2 bases, leaving 9 bases between the germline ends. Sample: blood. The chain recombines TRBV5-5 with TRBJ1-5; no clear D gene. The TCR sequence derives from a female donor with papillary thyroid cancer or a benign thyroid nodule (not recorded which). Some clones in this sample may be carry-over from other donors' samples. The CDR3 sequence is CASSLGGFGNQPQHF. The CDR3 DNA reads TGTGCCAGCAGCTTGGGTGGATTCGGCAATCAGCCCCAGCATTTT.